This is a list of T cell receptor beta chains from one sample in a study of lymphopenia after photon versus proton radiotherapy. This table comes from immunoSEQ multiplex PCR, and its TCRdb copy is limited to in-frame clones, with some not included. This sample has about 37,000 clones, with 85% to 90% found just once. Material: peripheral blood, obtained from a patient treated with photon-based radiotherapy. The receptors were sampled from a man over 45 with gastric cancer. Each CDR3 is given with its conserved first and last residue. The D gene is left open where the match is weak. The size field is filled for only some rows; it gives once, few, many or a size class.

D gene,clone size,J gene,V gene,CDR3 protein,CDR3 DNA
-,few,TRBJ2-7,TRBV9,CASSVATEGFEQYF,TGTGCCAGCAGCGTAGCTACCGAGGGCTTCGAGCAGTACTTC
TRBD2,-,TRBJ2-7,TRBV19,CASSLAGGSSEQYF,TGTGCCAGTAGCCTAGCGGGAGGATCCTCCGAGCAGTACTTC
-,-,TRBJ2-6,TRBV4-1,CASSQRDTSTGANVLTF,TGCGCCAGCAGCCAGCGGGACACTAGTACTGGGGCCAACGTCCTGACTTTC
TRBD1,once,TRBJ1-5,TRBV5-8,CASSPRGQYSNQPQHF,TGTGCCAGCAGCCCCCGGGGACAGTATAGCAATCAGCCCCAGCATTTT
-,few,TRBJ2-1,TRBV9,CASSLTAGYNEQFF,TGTGCCAGCAGCCTTACCGCTGGCTACAATGAGCAGTTCTTC
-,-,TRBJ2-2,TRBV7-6,CASSSGQNTGELFF,TGTGCCAGCAGCTCCGGACAGAACACCGGGGAGCTGTTTTTT
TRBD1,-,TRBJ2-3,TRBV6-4,CASSDSGQGTDTQYF,TGTGCCAGCAGTGACTCGGGACAGGGGACAGATACGCAGTATTTT
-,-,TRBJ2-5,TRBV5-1,CASSLDRETQYF,TGCGCCAGCAGCTTGGACAGGGAGACCCAGTACTTC
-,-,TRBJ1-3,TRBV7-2,CASSLQGNTIYF,TGTGCCAGCAGCTTACAAGGAAACACCATATATTTT
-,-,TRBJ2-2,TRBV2,CASSETTSNTGELFF,TGTGCCAGCAGTGAAACTACCTCGAACACCGGGGAGCTGTTTTTT
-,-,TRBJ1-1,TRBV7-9,CASSSQGNTEAFF,TGTGCCAGCAGCTCACAGGGAAACACTGAAGCTTTCTTT
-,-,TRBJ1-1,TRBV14,CASSQDPGANTEAFF,TGTGCCAGCAGCCAAGATCCGGGGGCCAACACTGAAGCTTTCTTT
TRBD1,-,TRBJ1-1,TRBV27,CASSLYQGGTEAFF,TGTGCCAGCAGTTTATACCAGGGGGGAACTGAAGCTTTCTTT
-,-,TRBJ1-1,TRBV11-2,CASSLDRRLSNTEAFF,TGTGCCAGCAGCTTAGATCGGAGGCTCTCGAACACTGAAGCTTTCTTT
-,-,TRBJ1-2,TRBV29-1,CSAGQSYGYTF,TGCAGCGCTGGACAGTCCTATGGCTACACCTTC
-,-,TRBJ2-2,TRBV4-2,CASSQETANTGELFF,TGTGCCAGCAGCCAAGAGACAGCGAACACCGGGGAGCTGTTTTTT
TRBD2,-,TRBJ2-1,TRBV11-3,CASSLGTSGSRGYNEQFF,TGTGCCAGCAGCTTAGGGACTAGCGGGAGTCGGGGGTACAATGAGCAGTTCTTC
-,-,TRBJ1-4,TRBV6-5,CASRQTEYNEKLFF,TGTGCCAGCAGACAGACGGAATATAATGAAAAACTGTTTTTT
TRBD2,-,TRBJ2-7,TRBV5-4,CASSLEGLADHEQYF,TGTGCCAGCAGCTTGGAGGGACTAGCGGACCACGAGCAGTACTTC
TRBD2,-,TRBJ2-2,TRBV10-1,CASSDRTGGRAGTGELFF,TGCGCCAGCAGTGATCGTACTGGAGGGAGGGCCGGCACCGGGGAGCTGTTTTTT
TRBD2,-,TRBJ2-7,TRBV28,CASSYTWTSGGREQYF,TGTGCCAGCAGTTACACCTGGACTAGCGGAGGGAGGGAGCAGTACTTC
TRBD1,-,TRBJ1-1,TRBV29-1,CSAATGANTEAFF,TGCAGCGCCGCCACAGGGGCGAACACTGAAGCTTTCTTT
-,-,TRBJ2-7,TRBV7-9,CASSPAFSEQYF,TGTGCCAGCAGCCCAGCCTTCAGCGAGCAGTACTTC
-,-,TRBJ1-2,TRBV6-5,CASSRDSWYGYTF,TGTGCCAGCAGCAGAGACAGTTGGTATGGCTACACCTTC
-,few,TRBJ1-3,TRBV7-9,CASSLSLGSGGNTIYF,TGTGCCAGCAGCTTAAGCCTCGGGAGCGGTGGAAACACCATATATTTT
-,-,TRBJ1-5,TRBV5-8,CASSFQGYNQPQHF,TGTGCCAGCAGCTTCCAAGGTTACAATCAGCCCCAGCATTTT
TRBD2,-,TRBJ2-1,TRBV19,CASRGLASNNEQFF,TGTGCCAGTAGGGGACTAGCGAGTAACAATGAGCAGTTCTTC
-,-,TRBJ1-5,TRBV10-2,CASSAQGIGQPQHF,TGCGCCAGCAGTGCACAGGGAATTGGGCAGCCCCAGCATTTT
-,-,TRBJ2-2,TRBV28,CASRFLGGELFF,TGTGCCAGCCGATTCTTAGGCGGGGAGCTGTTTTTT
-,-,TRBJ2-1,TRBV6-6,CASSYDPGSYNEQFF,TGTGCCAGCAGTTACGATCCGGGATCCTACAATGAGCAGTTCTTC
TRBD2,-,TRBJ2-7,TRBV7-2,CASSAGLAYEQYF,TGTGCCAGCAGCGCCGGACTAGCCTACGAGCAGTACTTC
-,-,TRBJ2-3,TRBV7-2,CASSLVKGSTDTQYF,TGTGCCAGCAGCTTAGTGAAGGGAAGCACAGATACGCAGTATTTT
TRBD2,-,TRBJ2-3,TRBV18,CASSPLAASTDTQYF,TGTGCCAGCTCCCCCCTAGCGGCAAGCACAGATACGCAGTATTTT
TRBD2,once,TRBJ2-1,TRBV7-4,CARGLAGQGVYNEQFF,TGTGCCCGAGGACTAGCGGGTCAAGGGGTTTACAATGAGCAGTTCTTC
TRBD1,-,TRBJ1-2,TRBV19,CASSTRDRGASYGYTF,TGTGCCAGTAGTACCCGGGACAGGGGAGCGAGCTATGGCTACACCTTC
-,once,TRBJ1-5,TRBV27,CASSLRAGNQPQHF,TGTGCCAGCAGTTTACGGGCCGGCAATCAGCCCCAGCATTTT
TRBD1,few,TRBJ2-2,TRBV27,CASSLNRGGELFF,TGTGCCAGCAGTCTCAACAGGGGCGGGGAGCTGTTTTTT
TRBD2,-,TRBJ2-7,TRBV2,CASRGTSGISEQYF,TGTGCCAGCAGGGGGACTAGCGGGATATCCGAGCAGTACTTC
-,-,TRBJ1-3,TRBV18,CASSPRESSGNTIYF,TGTGCCAGCTCACCACGGGAGAGCTCTGGAAACACCATATATTTT
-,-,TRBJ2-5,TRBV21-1,CASSICLIQGAQYF,TGTGCCAGCAGCATCTGTCTGATCCAGGGGGCCCAGTACTTC
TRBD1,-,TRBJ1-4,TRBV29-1,CSVEGTGDNEKLFF,TGCAGCGTTGAGGGGACAGGGGACAATGAAAAACTGTTTTTT
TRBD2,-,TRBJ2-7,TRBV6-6,CASRPGLAGSYEQYF,TGTGCCAGCAGACCAGGACTAGCGGGATCCTACGAGCAGTACTTC
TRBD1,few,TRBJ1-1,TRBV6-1,CASSVDRGQFLNTEAFF,TGTGCCAGCAGTGTAGACAGGGGGCAATTTTTGAACACTGAAGCTTTCTTT
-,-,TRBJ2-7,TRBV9,CASSVGDYEQYF,TGTGCCAGCAGCGTAGGAGACTACGAGCAGTACTTC
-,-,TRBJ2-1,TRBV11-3,CASSLDQTTARQFF,TGTGCCAGCAGCTTAGACCAAACTACGGCGCGACAGTTCTTC
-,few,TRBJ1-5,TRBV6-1,CASSERAGNQPQHF,TGTGCCAGCAGTGAAAGGGCAGGCAATCAGCCCCAGCATTTT
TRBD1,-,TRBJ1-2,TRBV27,CASSSGTGGTYGYTF,TGTGCCAGCAGTTCCGGGACAGGGGGTACCTATGGCTACACCTTC
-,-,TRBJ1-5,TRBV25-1,CASSGRENQPQHF,TGTGCCAGCAGTGGTAGGGAGAATCAGCCCCAGCATTTT
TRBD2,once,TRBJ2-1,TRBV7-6,CASSLVGREVYNEQFF,TGTGCCAGCAGCTTAGTGGGACGGGAGGTCTACAATGAGCAGTTCTTC
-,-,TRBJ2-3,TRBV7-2,CASSLNSGGTDTQYF,TGTGCCAGCAGCTTAAACTCAGGGGGCACAGATACGCAGTATTTT
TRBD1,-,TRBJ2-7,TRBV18,CASSPTDGQGGEQYF,TGTGCCAGCTCACCCACGGACGGACAGGGAGGCGAGCAGTACTTC
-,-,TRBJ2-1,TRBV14,CASRATGRGQANEQFF,TGTGCCAGCAGAGCCACCGGTCGAGGACAAGCTAATGAGCAGTTCTTC